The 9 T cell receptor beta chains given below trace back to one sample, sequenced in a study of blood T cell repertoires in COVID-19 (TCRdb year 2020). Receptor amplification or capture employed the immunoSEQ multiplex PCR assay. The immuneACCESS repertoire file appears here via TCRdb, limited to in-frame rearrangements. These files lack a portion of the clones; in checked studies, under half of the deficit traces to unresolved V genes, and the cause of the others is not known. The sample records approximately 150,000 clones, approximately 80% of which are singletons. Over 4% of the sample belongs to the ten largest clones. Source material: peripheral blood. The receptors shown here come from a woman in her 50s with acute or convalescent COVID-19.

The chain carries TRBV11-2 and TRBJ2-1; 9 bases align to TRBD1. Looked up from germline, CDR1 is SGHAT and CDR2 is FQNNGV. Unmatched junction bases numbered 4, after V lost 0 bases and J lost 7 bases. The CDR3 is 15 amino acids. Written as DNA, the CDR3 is TGTGCCAGCAGCTTAGATGGGACAGGGAGTAATGAGCAGTTCTTC. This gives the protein CASSLDGTGSNEQFF. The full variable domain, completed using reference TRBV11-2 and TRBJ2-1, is EAGVAQSPRYKIIEKRQSVAFWCNPISGHATLYWYQQILGQGPKLLIQFQNNGVVDDSQLPKDRFSAERLKGVDSTLKIQPAKLEDSAVYLCASSLDGTGSNEQFFGPGTRLTVL.

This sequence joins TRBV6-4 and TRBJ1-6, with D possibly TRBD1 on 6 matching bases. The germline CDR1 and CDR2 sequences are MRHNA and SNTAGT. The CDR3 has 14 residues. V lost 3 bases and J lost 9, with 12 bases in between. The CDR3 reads CASSDSSGVSPLHF. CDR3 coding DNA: TGTGCCAGCAGTGATTCATCAGGGGTTTCACCCCTCCACTTT.

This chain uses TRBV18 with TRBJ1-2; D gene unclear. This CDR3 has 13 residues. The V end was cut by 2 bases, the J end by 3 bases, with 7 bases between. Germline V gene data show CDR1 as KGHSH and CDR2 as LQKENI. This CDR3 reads CASSPRQDYGYTF. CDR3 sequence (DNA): TGTGCCAGCTCACCAAGGCAGGACTATGGCTACACCTTC. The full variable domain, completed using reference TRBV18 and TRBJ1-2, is NAGVMQNPRHLVRRRGQEARLRCSPMKGHSHVYWYRQLPEEGLKFMVYLQKENIIDESGMPKERFSAEFPKEGPSILRIQQVVRGDSAAYFCASSPRQDYGYTFGSGTRLTVV.

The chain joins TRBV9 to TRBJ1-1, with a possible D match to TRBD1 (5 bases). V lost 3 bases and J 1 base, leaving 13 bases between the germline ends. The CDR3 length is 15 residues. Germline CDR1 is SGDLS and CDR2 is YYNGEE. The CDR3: CASSEGVRANTEAFF. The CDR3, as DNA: TGTGCCAGCAGCGAAGGGGTTCGCGCGAACACTGAAGCTTTCTTT.

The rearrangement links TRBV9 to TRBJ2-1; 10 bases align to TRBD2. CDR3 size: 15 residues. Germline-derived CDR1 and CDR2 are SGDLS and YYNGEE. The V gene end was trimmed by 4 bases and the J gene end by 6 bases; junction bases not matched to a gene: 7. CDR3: CASSNKVAGGNEQFF. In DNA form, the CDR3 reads TGTGCCAGCAGCAATAAGGTAGCGGGGGGCAATGAGCAGTTCTTC.

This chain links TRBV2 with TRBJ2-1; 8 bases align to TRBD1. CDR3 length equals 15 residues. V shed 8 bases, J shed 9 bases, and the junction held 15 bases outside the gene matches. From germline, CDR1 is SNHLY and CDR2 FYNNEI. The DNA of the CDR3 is TGTGCCAGCTTAGCCCTGGACAGGGAGGTAGGTGAGCAGTTCTTC. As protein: CASLALDREVGEQFF.

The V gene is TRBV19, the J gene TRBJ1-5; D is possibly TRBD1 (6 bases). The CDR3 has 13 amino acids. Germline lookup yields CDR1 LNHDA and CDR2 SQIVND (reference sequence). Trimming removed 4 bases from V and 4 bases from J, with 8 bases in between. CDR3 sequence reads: CASSKGENQPQHF. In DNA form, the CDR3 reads TGTGCCAGTAGTAAGGGGGAAAATCAGCCCCAGCATTTT.

The CDR3, as DNA: TGTGCCAGCAGTTACTCCACGACTAGCGGGGGGCATGAGCAGTTCTTC. Protein: CASSYSTTSGGHEQFF. The chain joins TRBV6-2 or TRBV6-3 to TRBJ2-1, with 13 bases that match TRBD2. Trimming at V came to 0 bases and at J to 8 bases, leaving 4 bases not matched to a gene. The CDR3 is made up of 16 amino acids. From germline, CDR1 is MNHEY and CDR2 SVGEGT.

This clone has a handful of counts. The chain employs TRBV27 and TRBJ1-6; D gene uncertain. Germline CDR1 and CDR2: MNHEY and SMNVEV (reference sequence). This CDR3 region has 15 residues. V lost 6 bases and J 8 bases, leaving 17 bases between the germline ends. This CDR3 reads CASRPNRGSHSPLHF. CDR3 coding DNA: TGTGCCAGCAGGCCTAACCGGGGTTCGCATTCACCCCTCCACTTT.